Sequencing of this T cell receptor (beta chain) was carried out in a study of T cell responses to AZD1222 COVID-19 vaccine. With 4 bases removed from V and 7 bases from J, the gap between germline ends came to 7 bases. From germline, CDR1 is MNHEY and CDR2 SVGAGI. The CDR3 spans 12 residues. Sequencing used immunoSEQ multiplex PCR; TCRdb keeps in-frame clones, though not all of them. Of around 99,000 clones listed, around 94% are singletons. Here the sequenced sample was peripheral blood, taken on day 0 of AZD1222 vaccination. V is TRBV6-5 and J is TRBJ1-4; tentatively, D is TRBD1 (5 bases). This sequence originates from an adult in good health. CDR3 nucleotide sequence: TGTGCCAGCAGTTCAGGGTTTGAAAAACTGTTTTTT. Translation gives CASSSGFEKLFF.